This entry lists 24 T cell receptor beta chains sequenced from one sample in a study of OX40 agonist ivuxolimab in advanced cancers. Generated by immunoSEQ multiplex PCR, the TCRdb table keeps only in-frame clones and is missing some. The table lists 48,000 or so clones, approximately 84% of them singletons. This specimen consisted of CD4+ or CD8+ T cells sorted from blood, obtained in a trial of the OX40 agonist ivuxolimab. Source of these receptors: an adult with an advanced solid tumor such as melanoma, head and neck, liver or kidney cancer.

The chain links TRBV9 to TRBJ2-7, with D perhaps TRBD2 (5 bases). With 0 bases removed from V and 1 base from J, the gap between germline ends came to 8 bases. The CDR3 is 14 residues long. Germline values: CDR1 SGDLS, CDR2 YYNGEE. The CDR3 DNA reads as TGTGCCAGCAGCGTAGGAGGGCAATCCTACGAGCAGTACTTC. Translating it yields CASSVGGQSYEQYF.

The CDR3 loop reads CASSLGLAARNEQFF. The CDR3 DNA sequence: TGTGCCAGCAGCTTAGGACTAGCGGCTCGCAATGAGCAGTTCTTC. The chain is built from TRBV11-2 and TRBJ2-1; TRBD2 matches at 9 bases. The CDR3 has 15 amino acids. Germline CDR1 SGHAT, CDR2 FQNNGV. With V trimmed by 1 base and J by 6 bases, 4 bases remained unmatched.

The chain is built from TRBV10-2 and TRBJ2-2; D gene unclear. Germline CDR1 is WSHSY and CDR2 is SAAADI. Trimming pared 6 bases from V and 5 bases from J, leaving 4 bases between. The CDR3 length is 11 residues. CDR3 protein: CASSRTGELFF. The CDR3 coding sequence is TGCGCCAGCAGCCGAACCGGGGAGCTGTTTTTT.

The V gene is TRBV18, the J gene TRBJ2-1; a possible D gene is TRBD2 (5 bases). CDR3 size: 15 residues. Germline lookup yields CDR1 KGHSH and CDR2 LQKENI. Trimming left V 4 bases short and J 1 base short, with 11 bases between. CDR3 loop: CASSLSLGSYNEQFF. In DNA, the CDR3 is TGTGCCAGCTCACTCTCACTAGGGTCCTACAATGAGCAGTTCTTC.

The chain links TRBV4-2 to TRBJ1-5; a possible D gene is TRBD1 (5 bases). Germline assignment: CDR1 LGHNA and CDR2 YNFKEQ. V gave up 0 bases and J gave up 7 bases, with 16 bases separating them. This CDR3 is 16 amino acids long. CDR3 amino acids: CASSQERLRGWQPQHF. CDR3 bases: TGTGCCAGCAGCCAAGAGCGACTTCGGGGGTGGCAGCCCCAGCATTTT.

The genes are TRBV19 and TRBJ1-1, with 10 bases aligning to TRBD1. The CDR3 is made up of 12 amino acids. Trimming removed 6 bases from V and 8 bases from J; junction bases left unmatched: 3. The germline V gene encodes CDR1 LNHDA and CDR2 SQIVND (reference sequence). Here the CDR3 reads CASSETGGEAFF. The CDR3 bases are TGTGCCAGTAGCGAGACAGGGGGCGAAGCTTTCTTT.

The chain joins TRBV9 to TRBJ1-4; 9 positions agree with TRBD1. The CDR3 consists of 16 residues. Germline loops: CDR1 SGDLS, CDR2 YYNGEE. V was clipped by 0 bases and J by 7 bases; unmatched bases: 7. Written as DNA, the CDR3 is TGTGCCAGCAGCGTAGCCCCGACAGGGGGGGCTGAAAAACTGTTTTTT. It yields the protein CASSVAPTGGAEKLFF. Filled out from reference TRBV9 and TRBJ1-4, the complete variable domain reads DSGVTQTPKHLITATGQRVTLRCSPRSGDLSVYWYQQSLDQGLQFLIQYYNGEERAKGNILERFSAQQFPDLHSELNLSSLELGDSALYFCASSVAPTGGAEKLFFGSGTQLSVL.

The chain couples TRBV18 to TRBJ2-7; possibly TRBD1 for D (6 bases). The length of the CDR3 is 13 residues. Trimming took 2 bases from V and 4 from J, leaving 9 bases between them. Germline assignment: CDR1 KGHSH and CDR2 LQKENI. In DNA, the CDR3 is TGTGCCAGCTCACCAACAGGACAGTACGAGCAGTACTTC. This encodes CASSPTGQYEQYF. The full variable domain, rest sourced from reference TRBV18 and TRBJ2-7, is NAGVMQNPRHLVRRRGQEARLRCSPMKGHSHVYWYRQLPEEGLKFMVYLQKENIIDESGMPKERFSAEFPKEGPSILRIQQVVRGDSAAYFCASSPTGQYEQYFGPGTRLTVT.

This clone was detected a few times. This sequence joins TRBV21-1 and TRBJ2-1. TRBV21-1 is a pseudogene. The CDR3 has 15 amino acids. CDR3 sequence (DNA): TGTGCCAGCAGCAATCCTCTCACCTCAGCTGGCGAGCAGTTCTTC. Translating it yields CASSNPLTSAGEQFF.

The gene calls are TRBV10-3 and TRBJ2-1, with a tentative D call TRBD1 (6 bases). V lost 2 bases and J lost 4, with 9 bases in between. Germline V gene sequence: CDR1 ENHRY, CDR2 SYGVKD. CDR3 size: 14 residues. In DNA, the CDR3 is TGTGCCATCAGTGAGGCGACAGGATACAATGAGCAGTTCTTC. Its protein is CAISEATGYNEQFF.

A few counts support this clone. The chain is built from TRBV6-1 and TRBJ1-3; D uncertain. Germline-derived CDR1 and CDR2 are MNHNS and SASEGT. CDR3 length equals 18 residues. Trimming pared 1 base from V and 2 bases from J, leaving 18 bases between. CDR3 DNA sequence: TGTGCCAGCAGTGAAGGAGAGCCAGGACTTCTCGCTGGAAACACCATATATTTT. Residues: CASSEGEPGLLAGNTIYF.

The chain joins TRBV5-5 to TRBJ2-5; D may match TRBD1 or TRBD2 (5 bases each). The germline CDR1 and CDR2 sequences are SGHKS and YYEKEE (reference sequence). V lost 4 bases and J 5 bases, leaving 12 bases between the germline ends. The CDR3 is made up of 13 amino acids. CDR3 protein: CASSPTWGETQYF. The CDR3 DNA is TGTGCCAGCAGCCCCACGTGGGGGGAGACCCAGTACTTC.

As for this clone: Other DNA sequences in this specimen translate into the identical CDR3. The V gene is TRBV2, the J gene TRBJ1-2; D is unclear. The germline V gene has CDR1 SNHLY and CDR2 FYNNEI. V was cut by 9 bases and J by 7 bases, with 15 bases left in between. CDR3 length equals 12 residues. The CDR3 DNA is TGTGCCAGTACGGAGGCTTCAACTGGCTACACCTTC. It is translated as CASTEASTGYTF.

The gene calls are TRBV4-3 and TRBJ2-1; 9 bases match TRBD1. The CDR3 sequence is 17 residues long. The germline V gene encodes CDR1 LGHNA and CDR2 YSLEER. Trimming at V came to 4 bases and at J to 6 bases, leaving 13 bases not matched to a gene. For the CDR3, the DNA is TGCGCCAGCAGCCGTAACACGGGACAGGGATTCGCCAATGAGCAGTTCTTC. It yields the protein CASSRNTGQGFANEQFF.

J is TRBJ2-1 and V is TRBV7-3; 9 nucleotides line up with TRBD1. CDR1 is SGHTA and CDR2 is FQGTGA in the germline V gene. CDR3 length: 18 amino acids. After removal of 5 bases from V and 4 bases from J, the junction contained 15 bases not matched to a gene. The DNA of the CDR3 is TGTGCCAGCAGCGCTCACACGGGACAGGGAGTATTTTACAATGAGCAGTTCTTC. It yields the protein CASSAHTGQGVFYNEQFF.

In DNA, the CDR3 is TGTGCCAGCAGCTTAGTGCGGCTAGCGGGGCGCCGGACTAGCACAGATACGCAGTATTTT. As protein: CASSLVRLAGRRTSTDTQYF. This chain joins TRBV7-8 and TRBJ2-3; 9 bases fit TRBD2. The V and J ends lost 1 base and 0 bases, in that order; junction bases with no gene match: 14. The CDR3 runs 20 residues. The germline CDR1 and CDR2 sequences are SGHVS and FQNEAQ.

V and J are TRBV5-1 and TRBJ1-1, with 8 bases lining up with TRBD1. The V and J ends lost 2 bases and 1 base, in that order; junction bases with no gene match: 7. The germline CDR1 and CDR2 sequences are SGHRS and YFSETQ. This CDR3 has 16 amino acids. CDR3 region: CASSFGQGRENTEAFF. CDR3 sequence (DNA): TGCGCCAGCAGCTTCGGACAGGGCAGGGAGAACACTGAAGCTTTCTTT.

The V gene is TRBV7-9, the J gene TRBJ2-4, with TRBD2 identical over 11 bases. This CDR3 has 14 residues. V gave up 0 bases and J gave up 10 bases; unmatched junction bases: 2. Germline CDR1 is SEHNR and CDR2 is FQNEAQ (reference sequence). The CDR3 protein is CASSLAGLAEIQYF. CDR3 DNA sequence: TGTGCCAGCAGCTTAGCGGGACTAGCGGAAATTCAGTACTTC. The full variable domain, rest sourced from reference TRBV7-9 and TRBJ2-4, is DTGVSQNPRHKITKRGQNVTFRCDPISEHNRLYWYRQTLGQGPEFLTYFQNEAQLEKSRLLSDRFSAERPKGSFSTLEIQRTEQGDSAMYLCASSLAGLAEIQYFGAGTRLSVL.

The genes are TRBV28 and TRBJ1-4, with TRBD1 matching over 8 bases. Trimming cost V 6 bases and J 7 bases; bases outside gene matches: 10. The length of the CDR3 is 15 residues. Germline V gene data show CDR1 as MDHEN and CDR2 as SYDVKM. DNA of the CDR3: TGTGCCAGCAGATATACAGGGGGTGGGGGTGAAAAACTGTTTTTT. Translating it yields CASRYTGGGGEKLFF.

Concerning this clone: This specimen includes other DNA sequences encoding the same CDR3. The CDR3 region is CASSVEGTDTQYF. CDR3 coding DNA: TGTGCCAGCAGCGTAGAGGGGACGGATACGCAGTATTTT. The J gene is TRBJ2-3, the V gene TRBV9, with D perhaps given as TRBD1 or TRBD2 (5 bases each). Looked up from germline, CDR1 is SGDLS and CDR2 is YYNGEE. Trimming pared 0 bases from V and 6 bases from J, leaving 8 bases between. The CDR3 has 13 amino acids.

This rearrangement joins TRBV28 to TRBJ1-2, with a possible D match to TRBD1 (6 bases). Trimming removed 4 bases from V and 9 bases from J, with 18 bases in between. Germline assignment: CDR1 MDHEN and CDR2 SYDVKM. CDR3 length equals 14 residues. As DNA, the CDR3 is TGTGCCAGCAGTTCGCAGGGGTCCCCTGAGCGCTACACCTTC. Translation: CASSSQGSPERYTF.

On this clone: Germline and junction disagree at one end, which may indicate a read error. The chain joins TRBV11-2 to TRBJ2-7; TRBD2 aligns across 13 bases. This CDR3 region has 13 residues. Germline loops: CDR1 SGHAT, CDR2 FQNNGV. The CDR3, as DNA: TGTGCCAGCAGCTTAGGGGGGGGACTAGCGGGAATCTTC. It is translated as CASSLGGGLAGIF. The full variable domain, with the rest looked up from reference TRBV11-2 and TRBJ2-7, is EAGVAQSPRYKIIEKRQSVAFWCNPISGHATLYWYQQILGQGPKLLIQFQNNGVVDDSQLPKDRFSAERLKGVDSTLKIQPAKLEDSAVYLCASSLGGGLAGIFGPGTRLTVT.

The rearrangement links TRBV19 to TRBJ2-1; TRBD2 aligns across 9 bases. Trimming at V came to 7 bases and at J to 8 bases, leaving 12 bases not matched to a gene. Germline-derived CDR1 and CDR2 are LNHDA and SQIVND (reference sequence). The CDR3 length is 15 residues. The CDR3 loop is CASKGGGALTDEQFF. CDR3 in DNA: TGTGCCAGTAAAGGCGGGGGGGCCCTAACGGATGAGCAGTTCTTC.

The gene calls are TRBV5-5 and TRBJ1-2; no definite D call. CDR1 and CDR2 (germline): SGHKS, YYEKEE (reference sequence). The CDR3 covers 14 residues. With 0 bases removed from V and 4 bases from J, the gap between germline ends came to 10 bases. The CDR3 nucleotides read TGTGCCAGCAGCTTGGAGCCAGTCCTCTATGGCTACACCTTC. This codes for CASSLEPVLYGYTF. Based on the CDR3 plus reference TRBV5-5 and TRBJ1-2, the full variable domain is DAGVTQSPTHLIKTRGQQVTLRCSPISGHKSVSWYQQVLGQGPQFIFQYYEKEERGRGNFPDRFSARQFPNYSSELNVNALLLGDSALYLCASSLEPVLYGYTFGSGTRLTVV.